A single sample gave rise to the 21 T cell receptor beta chains below, sequenced in a study of post-analysis software for immune sequencing data. No antigen has been assigned to these receptors. The authors incorporated unique molecular identifiers into the TCR beta cDNA libraries. TCRdb reanalysed the PCR reads using MiXCR and keeps one entry per CDR3 protein. The sample has roughly 870,000 distinct CDR3 sequences, under 70% seen once. Overall study findings and caveats: Controls had lower frequencies than patients of four or five TRBV segments, which included TRBV5-6, TRBV5-1 and TRBV20-1.

Sequenced input: blood. The receptors were sampled from a girl under 18 with multiple sclerosis.

This chain uses TRBV25-1 with TRBJ1-5, with 7 bases lining up with TRBD1. Germline CDR1 reads MGHDK; CDR2 reads SYGVNS. There are 13 residues in the CDR3. V dropped 2 bases and J dropped 5; count of bases not matched to a gene: 0. CDR3 amino acids: CASSEDRDQPQHF. In DNA form, the CDR3 reads TGTGCCAGCAGTGAAGACAGGGATCAGCCCCAGCATTTT.

This clonotype occurred a few times. V gene TRBV6-4 combines with J gene TRBJ2-3; D may be TRBD2 (5 bases). Trimming pared 3 bases from V and 1 base from J, leaving 11 bases between. The CDR3 spans 15 residues. CDR1 and CDR2 (germline): MRHNA, SNTAGT. CDR3 coding DNA: TGTGCCAGCAGTGAGGAGGCTTCAGGCACAGATACGCAGTATTTT. It yields the protein CASSEEASGTDTQYF.

This chain joins TRBV7-2 and TRBJ2-3; D gene uncertain. The germline V gene encodes CDR1 SGHTA and CDR2 FQGNSA. V lost 5 bases to trimming and J lost 2 bases, with 14 bases between them. This CDR3 comprises 15 residues. This chain's CDR3 is CASSLTISNTDTQYF. The CDR3 DNA sequence: TGTGCCAGCAGCCTCACTATCTCGAACACAGATACGCAGTATTTT. Combining the CDR3 with reference TRBV7-2 and TRBJ2-3 gives the whole variable domain GAGVSQSPSNKVTEKGKDVELRCDPISGHTALYWYRQSLGQGLEFLIYFQGNSAPDKSGLPSDRFSAERTGGSVSTLTIQRTQQEDSAVYLCASSLTISNTDTQYFGPGTRLTVL.

In DNA form, the CDR3 reads TGCAGTGCTAGAGAGCATAGCTATGGCTACACCTTC. It specifies CSAREHSYGYTF. This chain uses TRBV20-1 with TRBJ1-2; D not certain. CDR1 is DFQATT and CDR2 is SNEGSKA in the germline V gene (reference sequence). The CDR3 consists of 12 residues. Trimming shortened V by 0 bases and J by 4 bases, and 6 bases separated the two germline ends.

V gene TRBV7-3 combines with J gene TRBJ2-4; 10 bases are shared with TRBD2. V trimming: 2 bases; J trimming: 6 bases; junction bases outside the gene matches: 7. The CDR3 contains 16 residues. CDR1 is SGHTA and CDR2 is FQGTGA in the germline V gene. Here the CDR3 reads CASSLEAGGPGNIQYF. The CDR3 bases are TGTGCCAGCAGCTTAGAAGCGGGAGGGCCTGGAAACATTCAGTACTTC.

V gene TRBV20-1 combines with J gene TRBJ2-1; 8 bases align to TRBD1. With V trimmed by 4 bases and J by 9 bases, 14 bases remained unmatched. Germline-derived CDR1 and CDR2 are DFQATT and SNEGSKA (reference sequence). The CDR3 loop spans 15 amino acids. The CDR3 spells CSANGGQGWRIEQFF. The CDR3, as DNA: TGCAGTGCTAATGGCGGACAGGGATGGAGAATTGAGCAGTTCTTC.

This chain connects TRBV5-1 to TRBJ1-2; D not resolved. The CDR3 runs to 13 residues. Germline V lookup: CDR1 SGHRS, CDR2 YFSETQ. V was pared by 2 bases and J by 4 bases, with 9 bases between. DNA for the CDR3: TGCGCCAGCAGCTTCGACGTAGGCTATGGCTACACCTTC. Protein: CASSFDVGYGYTF.

CDR3 sequence (DNA): TGTGCCAGCACCAGAGGACAGGGCGGCTACACCTTC. Its protein product is CASTRGQGGYTF. J is TRBJ1-2 and V is TRBV6-5, with TRBD1 matching 8 bases. The V gene end was trimmed by 7 bases and the J gene end by 8 bases; junction bases not matched to a gene: 6. CDR3 length: 12 residues. In germline, CDR1 is MNHEY, CDR2 SVGAGI.

The gene calls are TRBV3-1 and TRBJ1-1, with no clear D. The germline V gene encodes CDR1 LGHDT and CDR2 YNNKEL (reference sequence). This CDR3 is built from 15 residues. Trimming cost V 4 bases and J 5 bases, with 17 bases left between them. For the CDR3, the DNA is TGTGCCAGCAGCCGACCGGGATGGGGAGGGACTGAAGCTTTCTTT. Its protein product is CASSRPGWGGTEAFF. Variable domain in full (rest from reference TRBV3-1 and TRBJ1-1): DTAVSQTPKYLVTQMGNDKSIKCEQNLGHDTMYWYKQDSKKFLKIMFSYNNKELIINETVPNRFSPKSPDKAHLNLHINSLELGDSAVYFCASSRPGWGGTEAFFGQGTRLTVV.

This clonotype was found a few times. The CDR3 sequence: CASSPSLGSYEQYF. In nucleotides, the CDR3 is TGTGCCAGCAGCCCCTCATTGGGTTCCTACGAGCAGTACTTC. The genes are TRBV4-2 and TRBJ2-7; D not resolved. The V gene lost 4 bases and the J gene lost 1 base, with 11 bases spanning the gap. The CDR3 runs 14 residues. Germline lookup yields CDR1 LGHNA and CDR2 YNFKEQ.

This chain uses TRBV12-5 with TRBJ2-3; D possibly corresponds to TRBD1 (5 bases). The germline CDR1 and CDR2 sequences are LGHNT and FRNRAP. The CDR3 runs to 15 residues. V gave up 0 bases and J gave up 5 bases, with 12 bases separating them. CDR3 amino acids: CASGLVAGRQDTQYF. As DNA, the CDR3 is TGTGCTAGTGGTTTGGTGGCAGGGCGTCAAGATACGCAGTATTTT.

The genes are TRBV20-1 and TRBJ2-5, with 7 bases matching TRBD2. The DNA end is a closer match to TRBJ2-7, so the J assignment may be wrong. Germline loops: CDR1 DFQATT, CDR2 SNEGSKA (reference sequence). This CDR3 is built from 15 residues. CDR3 amino acids: CSAPPVGGRAYEQYF. For the CDR3, the DNA is TGCAGTGCCCCCCCGGTCGGCGGGAGAGCCTACGAGCAGTACTTC.

The gene calls are TRBV10-3 and TRBJ2-5, with D tentatively TRBD1 (5 bases). Looked up from germline, CDR1 is ENHRY and CDR2 is SYGVKD. The CDR3 runs to 16 residues. V lost 3 bases and J 5 bases, leaving 19 bases between the germline ends. For the CDR3, the DNA is TGTGCCATCAGTGATTCCCAGGGATTCTTGGGGGAGACCCAGTACTTC. This sequence encodes CAISDSQGFLGETQYF.

In nucleotides, the CDR3 is TGTGCTAGTGGTTTAAAAAGCGGGAGGGCTGGTGAGCAGTACTTC. It translates to CASGLKSGRAGEQYF. The chain has TRBV12-5 and TRBJ2-5; 10 bases agree with TRBD2. Germline CDR1 is LGHNT and CDR2 is FRNRAP. The length of the CDR3 is 15 residues. J lost 11 bases, V lost 3 bases, and 12 bases had no gene match.

This chain uses TRBV6-4 with TRBJ2-3; D uncertain. V was pared by 0 bases and J by 2 bases, with 15 bases between. Germline CDR1 reads MRHNA; CDR2 reads SNTAGT. The CDR3 consists of 17 residues. For the CDR3, the DNA is TGTGCCAGCAGTGACTCGTCATCTGGCAAACCCACAGATACGCAGTATTTT. Encoded protein: CASSDSSSGKPTDTQYF.

J is TRBJ2-1 and V is TRBV3-1, with D possibly being TRBD2 (6 bases). The CDR3 sequence is 14 residues long. Looked up from germline, CDR1 is LGHDT and CDR2 is YNNKEL (reference sequence). The V end lost 4 bases, the J end lost 6 bases, and 13 bases lay between the germline ends. The CDR3 sequence: CASSLSGRVNEQFF. DNA for the CDR3: TGTGCCAGCAGCCTTTCCGGGAGAGTCAATGAGCAGTTCTTC.

The chain uses TRBV11-2 and TRBJ2-1; D gene uncertain. The J call may be wrong; the DNA end is better matched by TRBJ2-7. The germline gives CDR1 SGHAT, CDR2 FQNNGV. The CDR3 has 13 amino acids. CDR3 sequence: CASSLDGRREQYF. CDR3 in DNA: TGTGCCAGCAGCTTAGATGGCCGTAGGGAGCAGTACTTC.

The genes are TRBV7-2 and TRBJ1-2, with D perhaps matching TRBD1 (5 bases). Germline CDR1 SGHTA, CDR2 FQGNSA. The germline V and J ends were trimmed by 1 base and 3 bases, with 12 bases remaining between them. The CDR3 has 15 amino acids. As DNA, the CDR3 is TGTGCCAGCAGCTTAGTGGTCAGGGAGTACTATGGCTACACCTTC. Its protein product is CASSLVVREYYGYTF.

This clonotype occurred a few times. The rearrangement joins TRBV9 to TRBJ1-2, with unresolved D. V lost 4 bases to trimming and J lost 2 bases, with 12 bases between them. This CDR3 region has 14 residues. Germline V gene sequence: CDR1 SGDLS, CDR2 YYNGEE. In DNA form, the CDR3 reads TGTGCCAGCAGCTTGGAGGGAGTCAACTATGGCTACACCTTC. Protein sequence: CASSLEGVNYGYTF.

This clonotype has just a few counts. The rearrangement links TRBV4-1 to TRBJ2-7; D is perhaps TRBD2 (6 bases). With 1 base removed from V and 1 base from J, the gap between germline ends came to 11 bases. CDR3 length: 15 residues. Per germline, CDR1 MGHRA and CDR2 YSYEKL. Here the CDR3 DNA reads TGCGCCAGCAGCCAAGGCGACGGACTATCCTACGAGCAGTACTTC. Protein sequence: CASSQGDGLSYEQYF.

This clonotype has just a few counts. The chain recombines TRBV5-5 with TRBJ2-5; TRBD1 agrees at 7 bases. The closer fit of TRBJ2-7 to the DNA end suggests the J call may be wrong. The CDR3 runs to 13 residues. The germline CDR1 and CDR2 sequences are SGHKS and YYEKEE (reference sequence). The CDR3 sequence is CASSTGTALEQYF. For the CDR3, the DNA is TGTGCCAGCAGCACCGGGACAGCGCTCGAGCAGTACTTC.